This T cell receptor (beta chain) comes out of a study of blood T cell repertoires in COVID-19. Study-wide context: The United States, Italy and Spain supplied acute and convalescent COVID-19 samples.

The assay was immunoSEQ multiplex PCR, and TCRdb's table has in-frame clones only and misses some. In the table there are under 300,000 clones, roughly 80% of which are singletons. This receptor was identified in a woman aged 80 or over with acute or convalescent COVID-19. The material sequenced was peripheral blood.

CDR3 sequence: CASSPRRGNNNEQFF. The CDR3 DNA is TGTGCCAGCAGCCCCCGGCGGGGGAACAACAATGAGCAGTTCTTC. The J gene is TRBJ2-1, the V gene TRBV13; the match to TRBD2 covers 7 bases. Per the germline V gene, CDR1 is PRHDT and CDR2 is FYEKMQ (reference sequence). CDR3 size: 15 residues. The V segment lost 5 bases and the J segment 5 bases; nucleotides outside the gene matches: 9. The full variable domain, rest sourced from reference TRBV13 and TRBJ2-1, is AAGVIQSPRHLIKEKRETATLKCYPIPRHDTVYWYQQGPGQDPQFLISFYEKMQSDKGSIPDRFSAQQFSDYHSELNMSSLELGDSALYFCASSPRRGNNNEQFFGPGTRLTVL.